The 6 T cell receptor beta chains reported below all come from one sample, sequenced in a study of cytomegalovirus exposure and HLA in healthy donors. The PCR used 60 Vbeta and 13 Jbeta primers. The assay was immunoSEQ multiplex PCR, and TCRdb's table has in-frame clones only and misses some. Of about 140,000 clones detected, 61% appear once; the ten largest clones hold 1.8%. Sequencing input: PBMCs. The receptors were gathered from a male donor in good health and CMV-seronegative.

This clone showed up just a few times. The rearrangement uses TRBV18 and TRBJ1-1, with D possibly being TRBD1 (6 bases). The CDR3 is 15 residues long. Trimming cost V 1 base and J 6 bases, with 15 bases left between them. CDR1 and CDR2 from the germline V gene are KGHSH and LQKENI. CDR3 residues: CASSPQQGTNSEAFF. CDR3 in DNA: TGTGCCAGCTCACCACAGCAGGGGACGAATTCTGAAGCTTTCTTT.

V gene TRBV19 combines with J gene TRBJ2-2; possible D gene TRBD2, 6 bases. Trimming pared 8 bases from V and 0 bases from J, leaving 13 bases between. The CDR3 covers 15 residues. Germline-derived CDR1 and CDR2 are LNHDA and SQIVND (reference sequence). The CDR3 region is CASGTRQPNTGELFF. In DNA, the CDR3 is TGTGCCAGTGGGACTCGACAGCCGAACACCGGGGAGCTGTTTTTT.

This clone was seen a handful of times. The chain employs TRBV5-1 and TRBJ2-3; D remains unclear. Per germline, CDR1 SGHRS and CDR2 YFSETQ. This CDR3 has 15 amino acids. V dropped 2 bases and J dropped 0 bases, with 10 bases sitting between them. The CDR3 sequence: CASSFLGSSTDTQYF. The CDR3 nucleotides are TGCGCCAGCAGCTTCCTAGGAAGCAGCACAGATACGCAGTATTTT.

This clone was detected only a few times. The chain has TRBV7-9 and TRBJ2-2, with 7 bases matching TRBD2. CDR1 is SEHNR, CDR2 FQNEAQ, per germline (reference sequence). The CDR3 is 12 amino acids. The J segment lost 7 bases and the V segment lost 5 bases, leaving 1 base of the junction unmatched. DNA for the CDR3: TGTGCCAGCAGCCGGGGGGACGGGGAGCTGTTTTTT. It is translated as CASSRGDGELFF.

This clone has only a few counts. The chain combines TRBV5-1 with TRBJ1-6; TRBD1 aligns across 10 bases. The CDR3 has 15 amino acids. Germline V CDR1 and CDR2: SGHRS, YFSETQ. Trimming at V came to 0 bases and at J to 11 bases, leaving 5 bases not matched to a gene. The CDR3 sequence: CASSLGGTGDPPLHF. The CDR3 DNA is TGCGCCAGCAGCTTGGGAGGGACAGGGGATCCACCCCTCCACTTT.

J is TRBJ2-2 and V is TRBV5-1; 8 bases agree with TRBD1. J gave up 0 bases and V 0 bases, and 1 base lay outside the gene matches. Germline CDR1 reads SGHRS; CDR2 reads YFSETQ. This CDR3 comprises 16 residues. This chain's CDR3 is CASSLGQGSNTGELFF. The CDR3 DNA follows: TGCGCCAGCAGCTTGGGACAGGGGTCGAACACCGGGGAGCTGTTTTTT.